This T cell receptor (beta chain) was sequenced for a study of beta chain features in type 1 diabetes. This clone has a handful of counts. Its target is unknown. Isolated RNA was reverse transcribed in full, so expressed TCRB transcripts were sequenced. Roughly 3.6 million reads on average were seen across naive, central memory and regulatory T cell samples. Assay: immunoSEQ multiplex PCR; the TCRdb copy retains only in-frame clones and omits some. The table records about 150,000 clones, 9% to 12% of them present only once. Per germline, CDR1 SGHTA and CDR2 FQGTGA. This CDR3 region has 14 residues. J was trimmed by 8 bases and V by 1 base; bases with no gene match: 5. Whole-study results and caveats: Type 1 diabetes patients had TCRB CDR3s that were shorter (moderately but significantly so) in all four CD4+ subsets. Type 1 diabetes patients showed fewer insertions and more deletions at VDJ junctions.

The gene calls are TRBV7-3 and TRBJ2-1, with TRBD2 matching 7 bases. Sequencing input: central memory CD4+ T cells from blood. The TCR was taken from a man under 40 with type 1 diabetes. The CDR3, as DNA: TGTGCCAGCAGCTTAAGGGGCGGGAGAGATGAGCAGTTCTTC. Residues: CASSLRGGRDEQFF.